This T cell receptor (beta chain) came from a study of Ad26.COV2.S vaccination and SARS-CoV-2 variants. Study as a whole: Donor participated within the Ad26.COV2.S arm of the COV1001 trial.

Sequencing used immunoSEQ multiplex PCR; TCRdb keeps in-frame clones, though not all of them. The sample consists of 350,000 to 500,000 clones, 75% to 95% of them appearing once. Treatment here: roughly 19 received Ad26.COV2.S at low or high dose, single or two shots; several received placebo; per-sample allocation not given. Sampling occurred on day 63 after the first vaccine or placebo injection. An adult of 18-55 years in Boston served as donor. The V and J ends lost 4 bases and 6 bases respectively, with 9 bases between them. Looked up from germline, CDR1 is LNHDA and CDR2 is SQIVND (reference sequence). The CDR3 contains 12 residues.

The rearrangement links TRBV19 to TRBJ1-2; TRBD1 might be the D (5 bases). The material was peripheral blood, obtained in a trial of Ad26.COV2.S vaccine versus placebo. This clonotype originated in a person between 18 and 65 years old who received the Ad26.COV2.S COVID-19 vaccine or a placebo. The DNA for the CDR3 is TGTGCCAGTAGTAAACAGGTCCATGGCTACACCTTC. This encodes CASSKQVHGYTF.